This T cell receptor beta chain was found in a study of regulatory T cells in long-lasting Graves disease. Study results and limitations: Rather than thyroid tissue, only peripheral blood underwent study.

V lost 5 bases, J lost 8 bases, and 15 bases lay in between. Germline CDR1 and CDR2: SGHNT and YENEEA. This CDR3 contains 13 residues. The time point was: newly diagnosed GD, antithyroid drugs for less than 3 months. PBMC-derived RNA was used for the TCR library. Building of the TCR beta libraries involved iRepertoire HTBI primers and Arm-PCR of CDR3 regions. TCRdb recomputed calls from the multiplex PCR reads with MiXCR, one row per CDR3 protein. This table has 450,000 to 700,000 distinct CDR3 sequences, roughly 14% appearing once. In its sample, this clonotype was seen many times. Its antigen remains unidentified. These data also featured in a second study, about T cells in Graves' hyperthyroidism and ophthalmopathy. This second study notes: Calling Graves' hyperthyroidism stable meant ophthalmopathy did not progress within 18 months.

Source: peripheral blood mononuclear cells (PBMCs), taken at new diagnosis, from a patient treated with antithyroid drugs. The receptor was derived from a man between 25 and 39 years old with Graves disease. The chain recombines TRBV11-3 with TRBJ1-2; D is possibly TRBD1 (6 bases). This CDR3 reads CASSLTQGRGYTF. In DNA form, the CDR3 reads TGTGCCAGCAGCCTGACACAGGGAAGAGGCTACACCTTC.